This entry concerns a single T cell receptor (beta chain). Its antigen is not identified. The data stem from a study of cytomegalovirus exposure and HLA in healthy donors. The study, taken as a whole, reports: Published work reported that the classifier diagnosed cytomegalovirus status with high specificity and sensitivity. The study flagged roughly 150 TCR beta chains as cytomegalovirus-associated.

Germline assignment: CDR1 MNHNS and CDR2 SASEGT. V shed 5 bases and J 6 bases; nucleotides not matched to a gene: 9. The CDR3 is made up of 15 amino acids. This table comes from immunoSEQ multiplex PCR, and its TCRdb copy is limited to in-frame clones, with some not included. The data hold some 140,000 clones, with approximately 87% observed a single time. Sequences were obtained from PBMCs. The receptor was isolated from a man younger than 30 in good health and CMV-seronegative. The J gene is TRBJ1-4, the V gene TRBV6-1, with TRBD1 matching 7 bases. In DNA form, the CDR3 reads TGTGCCAGCAGTCTAGTGGGGGACAGCTATGAAAAACTGTTTTTT. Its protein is CASSLVGDSYEKLFF.